Listed below are T cell receptor beta chains from one sample, sequenced in a study of OX40 agonist ivuxolimab in advanced cancers. Using immunoSEQ multiplex PCR, the repertoire was profiled, and TCRdb retains in-frame clones only, with some absent. Here the sample spans about 15,000 clones, 91% being singletons. The sample in question was CD4+ or CD8+ T cells sorted from blood, obtained in a trial of the OX40 agonist ivuxolimab. These receptors all stem from an adult with an advanced solid tumor such as melanoma, head and neck, liver or kidney cancer. Both conserved end residues are trimmed from each CDR3. Each record gives: V gene, J gene, clone size, CDR3 protein. Size tells how often a clone was seen (once, few, many) or the class of an expanded clone, and some rows leave it out.

TRBV6-1	TRBJ2-1	.	ASKNNEQF
TRBV11-3	TRBJ1-1	.	ASSFAGPNTEAF
TRBV28	TRBJ2-2	.	ASSLQGGTGELF
TRBV6-6	TRBJ1-1	once	ASSYSGGNTEAF
TRBV9	TRBJ1-3	.	ASSVSDRSGNTIY
TRBV19	TRBJ2-7	.	ASSMAAVPYEQY
TRBV29-1	TRBJ2-2	.	SVEGTTDTGELF
TRBV5-1	TRBJ2-2	once	ASSLTWTGSSGELF
TRBV10-3	TRBJ2-5	.	AISESRGRAFETQY
TRBV19	TRBJ1-1	once	AMRTANTEAF
TRBV4-2	TRBJ2-1	.	ASSQDTSSNEQF
TRBV10-3	TRBJ1-5	.	AISEPGYMEGMY
TRBV27	TRBJ2-7	.	ASSSSYEQY
TRBV9	TRBJ2-7	.	ASSGPSGTAYEQY
TRBV5-1	TRBJ2-1	.	ASSLESHQNEQF
TRBV5-5	TRBJ2-7	.	ASSFVAAGPDEQY
TRBV6-5	TRBJ2-2	.	ASSLGQGNGELF
TRBV28	TRBJ1-5	once	ASSFREWNQPQH
TRBV10-2	TRBJ2-2	.	ASRGHALAELNTGELF
TRBV7-9	TRBJ2-2	.	ASSSRGISTGELF
TRBV10-3	TRBJ2-7	.	AISDAGGYEQY
TRBV13	TRBJ2-1	.	ASSLREARYNEQF
TRBV6-5	TRBJ1-2	.	ASSYRVGSNGYT